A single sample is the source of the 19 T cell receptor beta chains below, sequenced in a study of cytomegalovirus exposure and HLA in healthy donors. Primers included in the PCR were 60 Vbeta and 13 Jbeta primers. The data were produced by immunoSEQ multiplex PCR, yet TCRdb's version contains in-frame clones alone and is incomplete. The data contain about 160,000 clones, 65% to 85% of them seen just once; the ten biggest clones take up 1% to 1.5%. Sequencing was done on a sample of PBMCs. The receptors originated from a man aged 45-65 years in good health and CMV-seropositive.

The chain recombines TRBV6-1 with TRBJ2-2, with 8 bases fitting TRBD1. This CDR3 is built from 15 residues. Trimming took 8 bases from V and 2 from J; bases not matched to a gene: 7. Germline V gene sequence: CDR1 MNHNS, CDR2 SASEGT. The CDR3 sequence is CASEVTGGNTGELFF. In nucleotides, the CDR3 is TGTGCCAGCGAAGTCACAGGGGGTAACACCGGGGAGCTGTTTTTT.

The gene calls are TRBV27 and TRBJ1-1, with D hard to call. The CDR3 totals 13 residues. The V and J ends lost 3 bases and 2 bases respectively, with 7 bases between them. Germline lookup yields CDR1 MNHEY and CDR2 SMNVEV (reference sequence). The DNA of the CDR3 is TGTGCCAGCAGTTTGCAGGTAAACACTGAAGCTTTCTTT. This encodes CASSLQVNTEAFF.

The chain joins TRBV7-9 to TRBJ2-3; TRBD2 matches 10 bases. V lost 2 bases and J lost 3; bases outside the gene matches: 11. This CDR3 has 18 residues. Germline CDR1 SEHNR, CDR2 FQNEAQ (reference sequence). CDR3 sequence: CASSLTGTQLAGTDTQYF. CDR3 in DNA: TGTGCCAGCAGCTTAACTGGGACACAACTAGCGGGAACAGATACGCAGTATTTT.

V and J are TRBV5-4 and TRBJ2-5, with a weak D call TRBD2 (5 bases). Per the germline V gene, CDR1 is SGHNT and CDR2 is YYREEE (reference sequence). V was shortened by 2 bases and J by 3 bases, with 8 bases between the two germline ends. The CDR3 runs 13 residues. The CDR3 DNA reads TGTGCCAGCAGCTTCGCCGGGGAAGAGACCCAGTACTTC. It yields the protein CASSFAGEETQYF. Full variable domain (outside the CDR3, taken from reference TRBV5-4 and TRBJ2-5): ETGVTQSPTHLIKTRGQQVTLRCSSQSGHNTVSWYQQALGQGPQFIFQYYREEENGRGNFPPRFSGLQFPNYSSELNVNALELDDSALYLCASSFAGEETQYFGPGTRLLVL.

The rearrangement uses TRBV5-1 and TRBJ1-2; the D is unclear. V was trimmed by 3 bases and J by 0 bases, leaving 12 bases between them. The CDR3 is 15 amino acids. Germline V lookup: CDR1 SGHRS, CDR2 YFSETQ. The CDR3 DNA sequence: TGCGCCAGCAGCTCCGGTATCCCTACTAACTATGGCTACACCTTC. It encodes CASSSGIPTNYGYTF.

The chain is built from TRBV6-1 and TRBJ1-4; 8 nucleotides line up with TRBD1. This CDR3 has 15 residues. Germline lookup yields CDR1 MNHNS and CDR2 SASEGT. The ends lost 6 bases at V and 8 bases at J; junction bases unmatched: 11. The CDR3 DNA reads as TGTGCCAGCAGGGCCCGGACAGGGAGTGGGGAAAAACTGTTTTTT. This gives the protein CASRARTGSGEKLFF.

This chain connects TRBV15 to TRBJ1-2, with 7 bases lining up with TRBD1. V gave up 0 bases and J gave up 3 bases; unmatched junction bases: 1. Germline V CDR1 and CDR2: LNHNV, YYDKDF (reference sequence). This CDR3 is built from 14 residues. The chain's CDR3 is CATSRDQGDYGYTF. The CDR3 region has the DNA TGTGCCACCAGCAGAGACCAGGGGGACTATGGCTACACCTTC.

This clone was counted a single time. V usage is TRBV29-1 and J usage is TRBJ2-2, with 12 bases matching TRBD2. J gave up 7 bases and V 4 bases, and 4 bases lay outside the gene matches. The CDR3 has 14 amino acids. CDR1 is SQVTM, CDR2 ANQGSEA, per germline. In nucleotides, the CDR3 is TGCAGCGTTGGACTAGCGGGAGAAATCGGGGAGCTGTTTTTT. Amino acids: CSVGLAGEIGELFF.

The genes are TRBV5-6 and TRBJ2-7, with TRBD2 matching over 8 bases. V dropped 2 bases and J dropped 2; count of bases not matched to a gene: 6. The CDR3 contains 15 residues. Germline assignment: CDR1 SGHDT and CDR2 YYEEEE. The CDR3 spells CASSLERGPAYEQYF. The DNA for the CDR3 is TGTGCCAGCAGCTTAGAGCGGGGGCCGGCCTACGAGCAGTACTTC.

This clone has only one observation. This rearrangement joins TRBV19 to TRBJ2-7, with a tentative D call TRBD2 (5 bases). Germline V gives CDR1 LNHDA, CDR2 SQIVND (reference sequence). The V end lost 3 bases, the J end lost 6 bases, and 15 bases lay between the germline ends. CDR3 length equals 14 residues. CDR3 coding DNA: TGTGCCAGTAGTATTTCCTACGGCCGGGGCGAGCAGTACTTC. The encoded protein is CASSISYGRGEQYF.

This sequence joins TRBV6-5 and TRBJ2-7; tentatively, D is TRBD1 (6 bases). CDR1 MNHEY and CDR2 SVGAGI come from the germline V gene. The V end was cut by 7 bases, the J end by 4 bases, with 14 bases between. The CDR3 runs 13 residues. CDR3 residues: CASMGQGRYEQYF. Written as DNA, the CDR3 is TGTGCCAGCATGGGGCAGGGGAGATACGAGCAGTACTTC.

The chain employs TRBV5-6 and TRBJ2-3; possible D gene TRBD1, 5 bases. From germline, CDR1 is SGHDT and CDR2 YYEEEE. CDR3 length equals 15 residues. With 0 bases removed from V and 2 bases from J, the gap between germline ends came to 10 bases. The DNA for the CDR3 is TGTGCCAGCAGCTTGGGGCCAGGGCTCACAGATACGCAGTATTTT. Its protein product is CASSLGPGLTDTQYF. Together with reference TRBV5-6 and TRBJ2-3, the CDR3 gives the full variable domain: DAGVTQSPTHLIKTRGQQVTLRCSPKSGHDTVSWYQQALGQGPQFIFQYYEEEERQRGNFPDRFSGHQFPNYSSELNVNALLLGDSALYLCASSLGPGLTDTQYFGPGTRLTVL.

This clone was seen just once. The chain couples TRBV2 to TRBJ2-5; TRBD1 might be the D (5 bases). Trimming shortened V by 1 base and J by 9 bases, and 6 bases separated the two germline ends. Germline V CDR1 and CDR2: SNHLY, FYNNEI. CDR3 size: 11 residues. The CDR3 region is CASSEGGAQYF. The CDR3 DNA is TGTGCCAGCAGTGAAGGGGGCGCCCAGTACTTC.

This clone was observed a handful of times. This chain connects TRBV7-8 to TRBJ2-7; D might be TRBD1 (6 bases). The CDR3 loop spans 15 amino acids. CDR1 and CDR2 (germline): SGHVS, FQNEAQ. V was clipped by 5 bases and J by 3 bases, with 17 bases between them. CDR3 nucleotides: TGTGCCAGCAGCACGGAGCCGGGACACTACTACGAGCAGTACTTC. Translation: CASSTEPGHYYEQYF.

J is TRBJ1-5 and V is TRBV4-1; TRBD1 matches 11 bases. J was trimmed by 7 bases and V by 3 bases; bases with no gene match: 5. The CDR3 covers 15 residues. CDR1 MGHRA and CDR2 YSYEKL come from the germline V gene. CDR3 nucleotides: TGCGCCAGCAGCCAGGGTGGACAGGGGGCACAGCCCCAGCATTTT. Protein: CASSQGGQGAQPQHF.

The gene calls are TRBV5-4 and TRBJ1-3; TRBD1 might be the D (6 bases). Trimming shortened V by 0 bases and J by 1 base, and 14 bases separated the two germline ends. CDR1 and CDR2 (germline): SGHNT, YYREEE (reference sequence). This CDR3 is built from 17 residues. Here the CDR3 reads CASSLEGGHLSGNTIYF. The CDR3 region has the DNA TGTGCCAGCAGCTTGGAAGGGGGACATCTGTCTGGAAACACCATATATTTT. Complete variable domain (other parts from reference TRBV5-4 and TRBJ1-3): ETGVTQSPTHLIKTRGQQVTLRCSSQSGHNTVSWYQQALGQGPQFIFQYYREEENGRGNFPPRFSGLQFPNYSSELNVNALELDDSALYLCASSLEGGHLSGNTIYFGEGSWLTVV.

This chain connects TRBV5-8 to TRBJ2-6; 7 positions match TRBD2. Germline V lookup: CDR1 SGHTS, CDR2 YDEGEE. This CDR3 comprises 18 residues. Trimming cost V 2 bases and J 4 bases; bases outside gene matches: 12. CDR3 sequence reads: CASSFVPGGGAGANVLTF. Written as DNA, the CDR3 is TGTGCCAGCAGCTTTGTCCCGGGAGGAGGGGCCGGGGCCAACGTCCTGACTTTC.

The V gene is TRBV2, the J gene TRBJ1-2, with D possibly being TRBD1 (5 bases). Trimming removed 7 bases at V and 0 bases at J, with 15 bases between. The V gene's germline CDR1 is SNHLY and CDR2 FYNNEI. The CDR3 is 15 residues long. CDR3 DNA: TGTGCCAGCAAGCTCAGGGCCCCAGCTAACTATGGCTACACCTTC. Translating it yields CASKLRAPANYGYTF.

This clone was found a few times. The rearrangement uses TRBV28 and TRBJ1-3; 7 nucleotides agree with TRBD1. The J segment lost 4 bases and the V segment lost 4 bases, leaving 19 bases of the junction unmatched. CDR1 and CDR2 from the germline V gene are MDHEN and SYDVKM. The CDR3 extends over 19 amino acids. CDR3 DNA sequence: TGTGCCAGCAGTTCCTTTGTAACAGGGGACGGGGGCCCGGGAAACACCATATATTTT. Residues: CASSSFVTGDGGPGNTIYF.